Shown below are 27 T cell receptor beta chains from a single sample sequenced in a study of T cell responses to AZD1222 COVID-19 vaccine. Sequenced by immunoSEQ multiplex PCR; TCRdb stores in-frame clones only, minus some. This sample has 100,000 to 120,000 clones, with 70% to 90% found just once. This material consisted of peripheral blood, taken 28 days after the second AZD1222 dose. Every receptor here comes from an adult who received the AZD1222 COVID-19 vaccine.

The chain combines TRBV14 with TRBJ1-2, with no clear D. Germline V gene data show CDR1 as SGHDN and CDR2 as FVKESK. This CDR3 is 12 amino acids long. Trimming took off 4 bases at V and 5 bases at J, with 8 bases between the two ends. The CDR3 is CASSPGSYGYTF. As DNA, the CDR3 is TGTGCCAGCAGCCCGGGGAGTTATGGCTACACCTTC.

DNA for the CDR3: TGTGCCAGTAGTCCAGCGGGACGGAACTATGGCTACACCTTC. Translating gives CASSPAGRNYGYTF. The chain joins TRBV19 to TRBJ1-2; TRBD1 is a possible D gene (5 bases). This CDR3 spans 14 amino acids. Trimming stripped 5 bases from V and 2 bases from J, with 12 bases between. Germline V lookup: CDR1 LNHDA, CDR2 SQIVND (reference sequence).

The table lists this clone with a count of one. The chain carries TRBV6-2 or TRBV6-3 and TRBJ2-5; 12 bases align to TRBD2. Trimming removed 0 bases from V and 10 bases from J; junction bases left unmatched: 9. The CDR3 has 16 residues. Germline CDR1 MNHEY, CDR2 SVGEGT. The CDR3, as DNA: TGTGCCAGCAGTTACTCAGGGACTAGCGGGCCCTTTGGCCAGTACTTC. Translation: CASSYSGTSGPFGQYF.

The V and J genes are TRBV10-3 and TRBJ2-7; 11 positions agree with TRBD2. This CDR3 comprises 14 residues. CDR1 is ENHRY and CDR2 is SYGVKD in the germline V gene. J gave up 3 bases and V 3 bases, and 1 base lay outside the gene matches. The CDR3 protein is CAISEGTSGYEQYF. CDR3 DNA: TGTGCCATCAGTGAAGGGACTAGCGGCTACGAGCAGTACTTC.

The chain links TRBV6-5 to TRBJ1-1, with unresolved D. The germline V and J ends were trimmed by 8 bases and 5 bases, with 15 bases remaining between them. This CDR3 spans 13 amino acids. CDR1 MNHEY and CDR2 SVGAGI come from the germline V gene. CDR3 protein: CASQPQRRTEAFF. The CDR3 coding sequence is TGTGCCAGCCAACCTCAGAGACGGACTGAAGCTTTCTTT.

The chain couples TRBV6-5 to TRBJ2-7, with 9 bases aligning to TRBD1. There are 15 residues in the CDR3. Germline V gives CDR1 MNHEY, CDR2 SVGAGI. Trimming took 0 bases from V and 6 from J; bases not matched to a gene: 6. CDR3 nucleotide sequence: TGTGCCAGCAGTTACTCGAGACAGGGGGTTTTCGAGCAGTACTTC. This gives the protein CASSYSRQGVFEQYF.

The J gene is TRBJ1-4, the V gene TRBV5-4; unclear D gene. This CDR3 is built from 15 residues. Germline loops: CDR1 SGHNT, CDR2 YYREEE (reference sequence). Trimming took off 1 base at V and 4 bases at J, with 11 bases between the two ends. CDR3 sequence (DNA): TGTGCCAGCAGCTTGAAGAGTACCTATAATGAAAAACTGTTTTTT. Protein: CASSLKSTYNEKLFF.

CDR3 DNA: TGTGCCAGTAGTCTGAACCAGGGAATTGGTGGCTACACCTTC. Translation: CASSLNQGIGGYTF. This chain connects TRBV19 to TRBJ1-2, with D possibly being TRBD1 (5 bases). Germline loops: CDR1 LNHDA, CDR2 SQIVND (reference sequence). CDR3 size: 14 residues. The V end was cut by 5 bases, the J end by 7 bases, with 17 bases between. Combining the CDR3 with reference TRBV19 and TRBJ1-2 gives the whole variable domain DGGITQSPKYLFRKEGQNVTLSCEQNLNHDAMYWYRQDPGQGLRLIYYSQIVNDFQKGDIAEGYSVSREKKESFPLTVTSAQKNPTAFYLCASSLNQGIGGYTFGSGTRLTVV.

The V call is TRBV3-1 (or the pseudogene TRBV3-2), the J call TRBJ2-2; 9 positions agree with TRBD2. This CDR3 has 19 residues. CDR1 is LGHDT and CDR2 is YNNKEL in the germline V gene (reference sequence). V was clipped by 0 bases and J by 2 bases; unmatched bases: 10. DNA of the CDR3: TGTGCCAGCAGCCAAGACTTGACTAGCGGATACCTAAACACCGGGGAGCTGTTTTTT. It specifies CASSQDLTSGYLNTGELFF.

This chain connects TRBV20-1 to TRBJ1-1; D is ambiguous. The CDR3 spans 11 residues. From germline, CDR1 is DFQATT and CDR2 SNEGSKA (reference sequence). Trimming stripped 6 bases from V and 4 bases from J, with 9 bases between. This CDR3 is CSAARPTEAFF. The CDR3 region has the DNA TGCAGTGCGGCTCGACCCACTGAAGCTTTCTTT.

The chain joins TRBV15 to TRBJ2-2, with D perhaps TRBD2 (5 bases). The CDR3 contains 16 residues. The V and J ends lost 0 bases and 1 base respectively, with 9 bases between them. CDR1 LNHNV and CDR2 YYDKDF come from the germline V gene (reference sequence). In DNA, the CDR3 is TGTGCCACCAGCAGAGATTGGGCGGGGAACACCGGGGAGCTGTTTTTT. Protein sequence: CATSRDWAGNTGELFF. The full variable domain, rest sourced from reference TRBV15 and TRBJ2-2, is DAMVIQNPRYQVTQFGKPVTLSCSQTLNHNVMYWYQQKSSQAPKLLFHYYDKDFNNEADTPDNFQSRRPNTSFCFLDIRSPGLGDTAMYLCATSRDWAGNTGELFFGEGSRLTVL.

This chain connects TRBV28 to TRBJ1-1; no definite D call. V was pared by 7 bases and J by 3 bases, with 9 bases between. The germline V gene encodes CDR1 MDHEN and CDR2 SYDVKM. The CDR3 sequence is 12 residues long. Written as DNA, the CDR3 is TGTGCCAGCAAAGGGAGGGACACTGAAGCTTTCTTT. Protein sequence: CASKGRDTEAFF.

The chain carries TRBV9 and TRBJ2-1; a weak D match, TRBD2 (5 bases). Germline loops: CDR1 SGDLS, CDR2 YYNGEE. The CDR3 consists of 15 residues. Trimming removed 0 bases from V and 0 bases from J, with 7 bases in between. CDR3 sequence (DNA): TGTGCCAGCAGCGTAGGAGGGTTCTCCTACAATGAGCAGTTCTTC. Its translation: CASSVGGFSYNEQFF.

This chain joins TRBV7-2 and TRBJ2-1; TRBD2 agrees at 7 bases. V gave up 2 bases and J gave up 15 bases; unmatched junction bases: 16. This CDR3 contains 15 residues. Looked up from germline, CDR1 is SGHTA and CDR2 is FQGNSA. CDR3 amino acids: CASSLSGITFSRWFF. CDR3 nucleotides: TGTGCCAGCAGCTTAAGCGGGATTACATTTTCCCGATGGTTCTTC.

The chain joins TRBV18 to TRBJ2-3, with D possibly TRBD1 on 6 matching bases. V was shortened by 3 bases and J by 2 bases, with 24 bases between the two germline ends. The CDR3 covers 19 residues. Germline CDR1 is KGHSH and CDR2 is LQKENI. The CDR3 DNA follows: TGTGCCAGCTCACCGGACCCCCGAGGAGTGGGGGCGTACACAGATACGCAGTATTTT. It yields the protein CASSPDPRGVGAYTDTQYF.

CDR3 loop: CASSYQDRGNTEAFF. CDR3 DNA: TGTGCCAGCAGTTACCAGGACAGGGGGAACACTGAAGCTTTCTTT. This chain joins TRBV6-2 or TRBV6-3 and TRBJ1-1, with 9 bases fitting TRBD1. CDR1 is MNHEY and CDR2 is SVGEGT in the germline V gene. V shed 2 bases and J 1 base; nucleotides not matched to a gene: 2. The CDR3 extends over 15 amino acids.

The chain couples TRBV7-3 to TRBJ1-4, with D perhaps TRBD1 (5 bases). CDR3 length equals 11 residues. CDR1 is SGHTA, CDR2 FQGTGA, per germline. The CDR3 DNA reads TGTGCAGCGGACACCGGGAGGGAACTGTTTTTT. Protein: CAADTGRELFF. The full variable domain, its missing parts supplied by reference TRBV7-3 and TRBJ1-4, is GAGVSQTPSNKVTEKGKYVELRCDPISGHTALYWYRQSLGQGPEFLIYFQGTGAADDSGLPNDRFFAVRPEGSVSTLKIQRTERGDSAVYLCAADTGRELFFGSGTQLSVL.

The genes are TRBV6-6 and TRBJ2-6, with no clear D. V lost 5 bases, J lost 2 bases, and 7 bases lay in between. Germline-derived CDR1 and CDR2 are MNHNY and SVGAGI (reference sequence). This CDR3 is built from 14 residues. The CDR3 spells CASSGSPGANVLTF. The CDR3 nucleotides are TGTGCCAGCAGTGGATCCCCTGGGGCCAACGTCCTGACTTTC.

The V call is TRBV6-5, the J call TRBJ2-1, with 7 bases lining up with TRBD2. With 2 bases clipped from V and 2 bases from J, the junction kept 0 bases outside the gene matches. The CDR3 is made up of 14 amino acids. The V gene's germline CDR1 is MNHEY and CDR2 SVGAGI. The CDR3 protein is CASSYGGAYNEQFF. For the CDR3, the DNA is TGTGCCAGCAGTTACGGGGGGGCCTACAATGAGCAGTTCTTC.

The V and J genes are TRBV4-2 and TRBJ2-1, with 9 bases aligning to TRBD2. Looked up from germline, CDR1 is LGHNA and CDR2 is YNFKEQ. The CDR3 contains 16 residues. V lost 0 bases to trimming and J lost 7 bases; unmatched junction nucleotides: 7. CDR3 in amino acids: CASSQDWGLAGNEQFF. The DNA of the CDR3 is TGTGCCAGCAGCCAAGATTGGGGACTAGCTGGAAATGAGCAGTTCTTC.

This clone was detected only a few times. This rearrangement joins TRBV6-4 to TRBJ2-2; 8 bases align to TRBD2. Germline CDR1 is MRHNA and CDR2 is SNTAGT. This CDR3 spans 16 amino acids. The J segment lost 6 bases and the V segment lost 2 bases, leaving 8 bases of the junction unmatched. CDR3 coding DNA: TGTGCCAGCAGTGACGGGGAGAGCGGGAGTGCCGGGGAGCTGTTTTTT. Translation gives CASSDGESGSAGELFF.

V usage is TRBV28 and J usage is TRBJ2-3, with 11 bases matching TRBD2. J was trimmed by 1 base and V by 5 bases; bases with no gene match: 11. The CDR3 totals 18 residues. Germline values: CDR1 MDHEN, CDR2 SYDVKM. The CDR3 DNA reads as TGTGCCAGCAGTCCCCGTAGAGGGACTAGCGGCCGCACAGATACGCAGTATTTT. Residues: CASSPRRGTSGRTDTQYF.

The chain is built from TRBV18 and TRBJ2-2; unclear D gene. Germline V lookup: CDR1 KGHSH, CDR2 LQKENI. V was pared by 0 bases and J by 7 bases, with 12 bases between. The CDR3 spans 15 residues. CDR3 DNA sequence: TGTGCCAGCTCACCACCGAGTTCAGGTTACGGGGAGCTGTTTTTT. Its protein is CASSPPSSGYGELFF.

The chain has TRBV28 and TRBJ2-7, with 11 positions matching TRBD1. CDR1 is MDHEN and CDR2 is SYDVKM in the germline V gene. Trimming cost V 3 bases and J 6 bases; bases outside gene matches: 4. The CDR3 extends over 14 amino acids. The CDR3 here is CASSFPGTGGEQYF. In DNA form, the CDR3 reads TGTGCCAGCAGTTTCCCCGGGACAGGGGGCGAGCAGTACTTC.

This chain connects TRBV18 to TRBJ1-1; perhaps TRBD1 as D (6 bases). Trimming took 2 bases from V and 1 from J, leaving 8 bases between them. This CDR3 region has 14 residues. In germline, CDR1 is KGHSH, CDR2 LQKENI. The CDR3, as DNA: TGTGCCAGCTCACCAGGGGGCCGGAACACTGAAGCTTTCTTT. Translating gives CASSPGGRNTEAFF. The full variable domain, with the rest looked up from reference TRBV18 and TRBJ1-1, is NAGVMQNPRHLVRRRGQEARLRCSPMKGHSHVYWYRQLPEEGLKFMVYLQKENIIDESGMPKERFSAEFPKEGPSILRIQQVVRGDSAAYFCASSPGGRNTEAFFGQGTRLTVV.

The rearrangement links TRBV5-1 to TRBJ2-5, with a weak D call TRBD2 (5 bases). The CDR3 extends over 15 amino acids. Germline V gene lookup returns CDR1 SGHRS and CDR2 YFSETQ. Trimming removed 4 bases from V and 5 bases from J, with 18 bases in between. The CDR3 loop reads CASSRLRGDQETQYF. In nucleotides, the CDR3 is TGCGCCAGCAGCCGCCTTCGGGGAGATCAGGAGACCCAGTACTTC.

The rearrangement uses TRBV10-3 and TRBJ2-1; TRBD2 agrees at 7 bases. The V and J ends lost 0 bases and 5 bases, in that order; junction bases with no gene match: 7. Germline CDR1 ENHRY, CDR2 SYGVKD. CDR3 length: 16 amino acids. The CDR3 DNA reads as TGTGCCATCAGTGAGTCTGGGACTAAACACAACAATGAGCAGTTCTTC. Protein product: CAISESGTKHNNEQFF.